The 10 T cell receptor beta chains given below trace back to one sample, sequenced in a study of cytomegalovirus exposure and HLA in healthy donors. A multiplex PCR was run with 60 Vbeta primers and 13 Jbeta primers. The protocol was immunoSEQ multiplex PCR, while the TCRdb copy is restricted to in-frame clones and leaves out a portion. Of approximately 100,000 clones detected, 80% appear once; the ten largest clones hold around 2%. Specimen: PBMCs. The receptor source for this set is a man between 18 and 29 years old in good health and CMV-seronegative.

V usage is TRBV5-4 and J usage is TRBJ1-2; D possibly corresponds to TRBD1 (6 bases). The CDR3 extends over 15 amino acids. The V gene's germline CDR1 is SGHNT and CDR2 YYREEE (reference sequence). Trimming removed 1 base at V and 8 bases at J, with 18 bases between. CDR3 sequence reads: CASSLRGGPGNGYTF. The CDR3 coding sequence is TGTGCCAGCAGCTTGCGGGGGGGGCCGGGGAACGGCTACACCTTC.

The chain is built from TRBV7-8 and TRBJ2-5; the match to TRBD2 covers 8 bases. Germline V gene lookup returns CDR1 SGHVS and CDR2 FQNEAQ. After removal of 0 bases from V and 5 bases from J, the junction contained 14 bases not matched to a gene. This CDR3 spans 18 amino acids. CDR3 bases: TGTGCCAGCAGCTTAGCGCTGTTTGGCCCGGGGGGGATGGAGACCCAGTACTTC. Translation: CASSLALFGPGGMETQYF.

The chain is built from TRBV5-6 and TRBJ1-1, with D unresolved. V lost 4 bases and J 5 bases, leaving 12 bases between the germline ends. CDR1 SGHDT and CDR2 YYEEEE come from the germline V gene. CDR3 length equals 13 residues. The CDR3 is CASSRETGTEAFF. The CDR3 nucleotides read TGTGCCAGCAGCCGTGAAACGGGGACTGAAGCTTTCTTT.

This chain connects TRBV5-1 to TRBJ2-7; tentatively, D is TRBD1 (6 bases). V was pared by 4 bases and J by 3 bases, with 8 bases between. Germline V CDR1 and CDR2: SGHRS, YFSETQ. The CDR3 has 12 amino acids. CDR3 region: CASSPRGYEQYF. The CDR3 DNA follows: TGCGCCAGCAGCCCCAGGGGCTACGAGCAGTACTTC. Together with reference TRBV5-1 and TRBJ2-7, the CDR3 gives the full variable domain: KAGVTQTPRYLIKTRGQQVTLSCSPISGHRSVSWYQQTPGQGLQFLFEYFSETQRNKGNFPGRFSGRQFSNSRSEMNVSTLELGDSALYLCASSPRGYEQYFGPGTRLTVT.

Note on this clone: At one boundary the junction diverges from the germline segment, which might be a read error. At the DNA level, this CDR3 is encoded by other sequences in the same sample as well. The chain recombines TRBV9 with TRBJ1-1; 7 bases align to TRBD1. The CDR3 has 17 amino acids. Germline-derived CDR1 and CDR2 are SGDLS and YYNGEE. The CDR3 is CASSPPVRGRSGTEAFF. DNA of the CDR3: TGTGCCAGCAGCCCACCCGTTAGGGGGCGCTCGGGCACTGAAGCTTTCTTC.

This clone was seen only a few times. CDR3 bases: TGCGCCAGCAGCGAGGTCCCATTTACTAGCGGGGGGGGTATTGGGCAGTTCTTC. Its protein is CASSEVPFTSGGGIGQFF. The V gene is TRBV5-1, the J gene TRBJ2-1, with TRBD2 identical over 13 bases. This CDR3 is built from 18 residues. Trimming removed 4 bases from V and 12 bases from J; junction bases left unmatched: 19. The germline V gene has CDR1 SGHRS and CDR2 YFSETQ.

This chain links TRBV5-6 with TRBJ1-3; no clear D gene. V was clipped by 4 bases and J by 4 bases, with 12 bases between them. This CDR3 is 14 amino acids long. Per the germline V gene, CDR1 is SGHDT and CDR2 is YYEEEE. CDR3 amino acids: CASSVAGSGNTIYF. In DNA, the CDR3 is TGTGCCAGCAGCGTTGCGGGATCCGGAAACACCATATATTTT.

The chain has TRBV4-2 and TRBJ1-1; a weak D match, TRBD1 (5 bases). This CDR3 comprises 18 residues. Germline V gene lookup returns CDR1 LGHNA and CDR2 YNFKEQ. The V end was cut by 0 bases, the J end by 0 bases, with 17 bases between. The CDR3 protein is CASSQDWEQVLMNTEAFF. For the CDR3, the DNA is TGTGCCAGCAGCCAAGATTGGGAACAGGTCCTCATGAACACTGAAGCTTTCTTT.

This clone was seen a few times. The chain links TRBV6-5 to TRBJ1-5, with 8 positions matching TRBD1. Germline trimming cut 6 bases from V and 0 bases from J; bases unmatched to any gene: 4. CDR3 length: 15 amino acids. Germline CDR1 reads MNHEY; CDR2 reads SVGAGI. CDR3 sequence reads: CASSQGAASNQPQHF. In DNA form, the CDR3 reads TGTGCCAGCAGCCAGGGGGCCGCTAGCAATCAGCCCCAGCATTTT.

The chain recombines TRBV2 with TRBJ2-1; D is unclear. The germline CDR1 and CDR2 sequences are SNHLY and FYNNEI. The germline V and J ends were trimmed by 2 bases and 0 bases, with 8 bases remaining between them. This CDR3 is 15 amino acids long. This CDR3 is CASSELESSYNEQFF. CDR3 nucleotide sequence: TGTGCCAGCAGTGAACTGGAGAGCTCCTACAATGAGCAGTTCTTC.